Below, 18 T cell receptor beta chains from the same sample are listed, as sequenced in a study of T-cell memory formation after mild COVID-19. In TCRdb, the 5' RACE reads were re-called with MiXCR into one record per CDR3 protein. Here the sample spans roughly 220,000 distinct CDR3 sequences, over 9.5% being singletons. The sequenced sample consisted of PBMCs or a T cell subset sorted from them (not recorded which). These receptors were obtained from a man between 18 and 29 years old who had mild COVID-19 (a few samples of this study predate the infection). Cell type and time point are not known.

The chain couples TRBV18 to TRBJ1-5, with 7 positions matching TRBD1. After removal of 3 bases from V and 1 base from J, the junction contained 3 bases not matched to a gene. The length of the CDR3 is 15 residues. Per germline, CDR1 KGHSH and CDR2 LQKENI. The CDR3: CASSPSDRSNQPQHF. The CDR3 DNA reads TGTGCCAGCTCACCGTCGGACAGGAGCAATCAGCCCCAGCATTTT.

The genes are TRBV7-2 and TRBJ1-5; D is unclear. The CDR3 consists of 13 residues. Per germline, CDR1 SGHTA and CDR2 FQGNSA. Between the trimmed V and J ends, which lost 3 bases and 6 bases, there was a span of 9 bases. The CDR3 is CASSFIGSQPQHF. The CDR3 DNA is TGTGCCAGCAGCTTCATAGGGAGTCAGCCCCAGCATTTT.

The chain couples TRBV5-1 to TRBJ2-3; 7 bases are a match to TRBD2. Trimming took 0 bases from V and 3 from J; bases not matched to a gene: 1. Germline CDR1 SGHRS, CDR2 YFSETQ. The CDR3 is 14 amino acids. The CDR3, as DNA: TGCGCCAGCAGCTTGGAAGCGGGGACAGATACGCAGTATTTT. Translating gives CASSLEAGTDTQYF.

There are many counts of this clonotype. This chain uses TRBV7-3 with TRBJ2-1; 7 bases map to TRBD2. The germline gives CDR1 SGHTA, CDR2 FQGTGA. This CDR3 is built from 15 residues. V lost 0 bases to trimming and J lost 8 bases; unmatched junction nucleotides: 7. DNA of the CDR3: TGTGCCAGCAGCTTAACGGCGGGCCTAGCGGATGAGCAGTTCTTC. Translated: CASSLTAGLADEQFF. The complete variable domain, with remaining parts taken from reference TRBV7-3 and TRBJ2-1, reads GAGVSQTPSNKVTEKGKYVELRCDPISGHTALYWYRQSLGQGPEFLIYFQGTGAADDSGLPNDRFFAVRPEGSVSTLKIQRTERGDSAVYLCASSLTAGLADEQFFGPGTRLTVL.

The CDR3 DNA reads as TGTGCCAGCAGCTTTAGCGGGGGGGACGAGCAGTACTTC. Translation: CASSFSGGDEQYF. The chain has TRBV7-2 and TRBJ2-7; TRBD2 agrees at 11 bases. Trimming took 3 bases from V and 5 from J; bases not matched to a gene: 0. CDR3 size: 13 residues. Per the germline V gene, CDR1 is SGHTA and CDR2 is FQGNSA.

This clonotype has a handful of counts. This chain links TRBV28 with TRBJ2-3, with D possibly TRBD1 on 5 matching bases. The CDR3 is 15 amino acids. CDR1 is MDHEN and CDR2 is SYDVKM in the germline V gene. V lost 5 bases, J lost 8 bases, and 20 bases lay in between. This CDR3 is CASSGAHGRGGTQYF. The CDR3 DNA reads TGTGCCAGCAGTGGGGCCCATGGACGTGGTGGTACGCAGTATTTT.

This clonotype was detected many times. This chain connects TRBV5-1 to TRBJ1-4, with no clear D. The CDR3 is 14 amino acids. Trimming cost V 2 bases and J 5 bases, with 10 bases left between them. Germline V gives CDR1 SGHRS, CDR2 YFSETQ. CDR3: CASSFQFNNEKLFF. The CDR3, as DNA: TGCGCCAGCAGCTTTCAGTTTAACAATGAAAAACTGTTTTTT.

This clonotype was observed a handful of times. J is TRBJ2-7 and V is TRBV18; no reliable D call. The CDR3 is 13 amino acids. Trimming removed 3 bases at V and 7 bases at J, with 13 bases between. Germline loops: CDR1 KGHSH, CDR2 LQKENI. The CDR3 spells CASSPGLGREQYV. In nucleotides, the CDR3 is TGTGCCAGCTCACCCGGGCTGGGTCGAGAGCAGTACGTC.

This clonotype was counted at least ten times. The rearrangement uses TRBV4-1 and TRBJ1-1; TRBD1 matches at 7 bases. The CDR3 consists of 15 residues. V lost 3 bases, J lost 4 bases, and 8 bases stayed unmatched. Germline V gene sequence: CDR1 MGHRA, CDR2 YSYEKL. The CDR3, as DNA: TGCGCCAGCAGCCACAGTAGACAGGGAGGCACTGAAGCTTTCTTT. It yields the protein CASSHSRQGGTEAFF.

V and J are TRBV10-3 and TRBJ2-7; 8 bases are a match to TRBD1. The CDR3 is 14 residues long. With 7 bases clipped from V and 1 base from J, the junction kept 6 bases outside the gene matches. The germline gives CDR1 ENHRY, CDR2 SYGVKD. The CDR3 sequence is CAIKKDRASYEQYV. The DNA of the CDR3 is TGTGCCATCAAGAAGGACAGGGCGTCCTACGAGCAGTACGTC.

The chain combines TRBV6-5 with TRBJ2-2, with TRBD1 identical over 10 bases. V trimming: 5 bases; J trimming: 5 bases; junction bases outside the gene matches: 8. The CDR3 spans 16 residues. CDR1 is MNHEY, CDR2 SVGAGI, per germline. CDR3 nucleotides: TGTGCCAGCAGTAGCCCCCGGGACAGGGGTACCGGGGAGCTGTTTTTT. Its translation is CASSSPRDRGTGELFF.

This clonotype was observed a few times. The chain joins TRBV10-3 to TRBJ2-1; 7 bases are a match to TRBD1. From germline, CDR1 is ENHRY and CDR2 SYGVKD. The CDR3 runs to 16 residues. V gave up 3 bases and J gave up 2 bases; unmatched junction bases: 7. CDR3 protein: CAISDRQGRTYNEQFF. CDR3 nucleotides: TGTGCCATCAGTGATCGACAGGGCCGAACCTACAATGAGCAGTTCTTC.

This clonotype was seen only a few times. V usage is TRBV19 and J usage is TRBJ2-4, with TRBD1 matching over 7 bases. The CDR3 has 19 amino acids. CDR1 and CDR2 (germline): LNHDA, SQIVND (reference sequence). J gave up 0 bases and V 6 bases, and 17 bases lay outside the gene matches. As DNA, the CDR3 is TGTGCCAGTAGCCCTGGTCGGTCAGGGGGATCACTAGCCAAAAACATTCAGTACTTC. It specifies CASSPGRSGGSLAKNIQYF.

In this sample, this clonotype turned up a few times. The chain recombines TRBV5-1 with TRBJ2-5; D unresolved. This CDR3 has 12 amino acids. Between the trimmed V and J ends, which lost 5 bases and 5 bases, there was a span of 10 bases. Germline V gene data show CDR1 as SGHRS and CDR2 as YFSETQ. The CDR3 DNA sequence: TGCGCCAGCAGTCCGAATAAGGAGACCCAGTACTTC. The encoded protein is CASSPNKETQYF.

This clonotype was seen once. The chain uses TRBV2 and TRBJ2-6, with TRBD2 matching over 8 bases. The CDR3 contains 13 residues. CDR1 SNHLY and CDR2 FYNNEI come from the germline V gene. With 11 bases clipped from V and 2 bases from J, the junction kept 2 bases outside the gene matches. The CDR3 sequence is CASGGTGANVLTF. For the CDR3, the DNA is TGTGCCTCGGGGGGGACTGGGGCCAACGTCCTGACTTTC.

The table lists this clonotype with many counts. The genes are TRBV28 and TRBJ1-3, with TRBD1 as a possible D gene (6 bases). Germline CDR1 MDHEN, CDR2 SYDVKM. The CDR3 extends over 15 amino acids. V was clipped by 2 bases and J by 4 bases, with 12 bases between them. The chain's CDR3 is CASSLGGASGNTIYF. CDR3 bases: TGTGCCAGCAGTTTAGGGGGCGCCTCGGGAAACACCATATATTTT.

The chain couples TRBV28 to TRBJ2-3, with unresolved D. The CDR3 runs to 12 residues. Germline V gene data show CDR1 as MDHEN and CDR2 as SYDVKM. V lost 6 bases and J lost 6, with 10 bases in between. CDR3 protein: CASRSTYDTQYF. The CDR3 coding sequence is TGTGCCAGCAGATCTACCTACGATACGCAGTATTTT.

This sequence joins TRBV6-6 and TRBJ1-2, with D possibly matching TRBD1 (5 bases). CDR1 is MNHNY and CDR2 is SVGAGI in the germline V gene (reference sequence). This CDR3 region has 13 residues. The V end was cut by 7 bases, the J end by 8 bases, with 17 bases between. In DNA form, the CDR3 reads TGTGCCAGCACCCGTCAGGAAAGGGGAGGCTACACCTTC. It encodes CASTRQERGGYTF.